This T cell receptor beta chain was profiled in a study of CD8+CD57+ T cells in acquired aplastic anemia. This clonotype was observed many times. CDR1 SQVTM and CDR2 ANQGSEA come from the germline V gene. This CDR3 is 17 amino acids long. The V segment lost 3 bases and the J segment 5 bases; nucleotides outside the gene matches: 16. The template used for profiling TCR beta VDJ and CDR3 was genomic DNA. TCRdb fed the reads into MiXCR, producing one record per CDR3 protein. The table lists about 64,000 distinct CDR3 sequences, less than 65% of them singletons. V usage is TRBV29-1 and J usage is TRBJ1-1; 9 bases are shared with TRBD1. The material sequenced was sorted CD4+, CD8+, or CD8+CD57+ T cells (not recorded which) from PBMCs. This receptor was obtained from a human donor in good health, serving as a control. The CDR3 here is CSVDWSGQGLFGTEAFF. Here the CDR3 DNA reads TGCAGCGTTGATTGGTCCGGACAGGGGTTGTTTGGGACTGAAGCTTTCTTT.